The 25 T cell receptor beta chains listed next were all sequenced from one sample in a study of blood T cells in healthy people across ages. For the second PCR, which ran for about 6 to 11 cycles, a sample-barcoded 5' primer and a J-beta primer mix were used. MiXCR, run by TCRdb on the 5' RACE reads, gives a single entry per CDR3 protein. The data hold 650,000 to 800,000 distinct CDR3 sequences, with more than 40% observed a single time. The sample comprised blood. These receptor sequences come from a man aged 55 to 70 in good health.

The J gene is TRBJ1-2, the V gene TRBV7-9; no reliable D call. V lost 1 base to trimming and J lost 5 bases, with 11 bases between them. Germline V CDR1 and CDR2: SEHNR, FQNEAQ (reference sequence). This CDR3 comprises 14 residues. CDR3 sequence: CASSLGTEGYGYTF. In DNA, the CDR3 is TGTGCCAGCAGCTTAGGCACAGAAGGGTATGGCTACACCTTC.

This clonotype was picked up one time. The chain joins TRBV5-1 to TRBJ2-3; 8 bases align to TRBD2. The J segment lost 0 bases and the V segment lost 4 bases, leaving 7 bases of the junction unmatched. Germline V lookup: CDR1 SGHRS, CDR2 YFSETQ. This CDR3 has 16 amino acids. The CDR3 sequence is CASSTLAGPSTDTQYF. The CDR3 bases are TGCGCCAGCAGCACTTTAGCGGGGCCTAGCACAGATACGCAGTATTTT. The entire variable domain, with the rest obtained from reference TRBV5-1 and TRBJ2-3, is as follows: KAGVTQTPRYLIKTRGQQVTLSCSPISGHRSVSWYQQTPGQGLQFLFEYFSETQRNKGNFPGRFSGRQFSNSRSEMNVSTLELGDSALYLCASSTLAGPSTDTQYFGPGTRLTVL.

The gene calls are TRBV7-9 and TRBJ2-1; tentative D call: TRBD2 (6 bases). The CDR3 is made up of 16 amino acids. V lost 5 bases and J lost 0, with 14 bases in between. CDR1 and CDR2 (germline): SEHNR, FQNEAQ (reference sequence). CDR3 protein: CASSPAAGPSYNEQFF. The CDR3 region has the DNA TGTGCCAGCAGCCCCGCGGCGGGGCCCTCCTACAATGAGCAGTTCTTC.

In this sample, this clonotype turned up a few times. The chain uses TRBV20-1 and TRBJ1-1; D remains unclear. The ends were cut back, 6 bases at V and 0 bases at J, with 11 bases in the middle. The germline V gene encodes CDR1 DFQATT and CDR2 SNEGSKA (reference sequence). The CDR3 loop spans 13 amino acids. Here the CDR3 DNA reads TGCAGTGCCAGAACCCTCGTGAACACTGAAGCTTTCTTT. This codes for CSARTLVNTEAFF.

This clonotype was picked up a small number of times. The chain is built from TRBV20-1 and TRBJ2-5, with unresolved D. Trimming cost V 0 bases and J 2 bases, with 7 bases left between them. The CDR3 is 13 residues long. Germline CDR1 is DFQATT and CDR2 is SNEGSKA (reference sequence). The CDR3, as DNA: TGCAGTGCTAGAGATGGCAGTCAAGAGACCCAGTACTTC. Translation gives CSARDGSQETQYF.

Only a few counts were recorded for this clonotype. V and J are TRBV2 and TRBJ2-7; perhaps TRBD1 as D (6 bases). The CDR3 is 14 amino acids. The germline V gene has CDR1 SNHLY and CDR2 FYNNEI. V lost 6 bases to trimming and J lost 4 bases, with 16 bases between them. The CDR3 bases are TGTGCCAGCAGGACGGGACAACTAATATACGAGCAGTACTTC. This sequence encodes CASRTGQLIYEQYF.

The chain combines TRBV4-3 with TRBJ2-1; perhaps TRBD2 as D (5 bases). CDR1 LGHNA and CDR2 YSLEER come from the germline V gene. The CDR3 is 15 residues long. V lost 2 bases and J 14 bases, leaving 22 bases between the germline ends. Here the CDR3 DNA reads TGCGCCAGCAGCCAACACTGGGCGGAGGTGCTCGAGAAGTTCTTC. Its protein product is CASSQHWAEVLEKFF.

This sequence joins TRBV29-1 and TRBJ1-4; TRBD1 matches 8 bases. CDR3 size: 13 residues. The germline gives CDR1 SQVTM, CDR2 ANQGSEA. Unmatched junction bases numbered 5, after V lost 8 bases and J lost 3 bases. The CDR3 coding sequence is TGCAGCATAGGGACAGGAGCTAATGAAAAACTGTTTTTT. Its translation is CSIGTGANEKLFF.

This clonotype occurred a few times. The chain has TRBV7-9 and TRBJ2-7, with a weak D call TRBD1 (6 bases). V was cut by 4 bases and J by 0 bases, with 10 bases left in between. Germline V gene lookup returns CDR1 SEHNR and CDR2 FQNEAQ (reference sequence). The CDR3 covers 14 residues. CDR3: CASSWTDSSYEQYF. In DNA form, the CDR3 reads TGTGCCAGCAGCTGGACGGACAGCTCCTACGAGCAGTACTTC.

This clonotype turned up a few times. The gene calls are TRBV5-5 and TRBJ2-1; TRBD1 or TRBD2 may be the D gene (6 bases each). The ends were cut back, 4 bases at V and 9 bases at J, with 14 bases in the middle. The CDR3 is made up of 13 amino acids. Germline CDR1 reads SGHKS; CDR2 reads YYEKEE (reference sequence). In DNA, the CDR3 is TGTGCCAGCAGCCCATTAGAGGGGGGTGAGCAGTTCTTC. As protein: CASSPLEGGEQFF.

CDR3 nucleotide sequence: TGTGCCAGCAGTTCCTCCGCGGAAGGACAGGCAAGCAATCAGCCCCAGCATTTT. It specifies CASSSSAEGQASNQPQHF. The chain combines TRBV12-3 or TRBV12-4 with TRBJ1-5; TRBD1 aligns across 7 bases. Trimming at V came to 4 bases and at J to 1 base, leaving 13 bases not matched to a gene. CDR3 length: 18 amino acids.

This sequence joins TRBV27 and TRBJ1-5; D might be TRBD1 (5 bases). Germline assignment: CDR1 MNHEY and CDR2 SMNVEV (reference sequence). Trimming took off 4 bases at V and 2 bases at J, with 12 bases between the two ends. CDR3 size: 15 residues. CDR3: CASSSRDGGNQPQHF. CDR3 DNA sequence: TGTGCCAGCAGTTCCCGGGACGGGGGCAATCAGCCCCAGCATTTT.

This clonotype was seen at least ten times. The CDR3 region has the DNA TGTGCCAGCAATCCCGGAGGGACAGGGTACGAGCAGTACTTC. Protein: CASNPGGTGYEQYF. The chain combines TRBV6-2 or TRBV6-3 with TRBJ2-7; 9 bases line up with TRBD1. The CDR3 is made up of 14 amino acids. V shed 7 bases and J 4 bases; nucleotides not matched to a gene: 8. The V gene's germline CDR1 is MNHEY and CDR2 SVGEGT.

Details on this clonotype: The junction differs from germline at one of its ends, possibly a read error. The chain joins TRBV2 to TRBJ2-5; 8 bases are shared with TRBD1. This CDR3 comprises 14 residues. From germline, CDR1 is SNHLY and CDR2 FYNNEI. CDR3 bases: TGTGCCAGCAGTGCACAGGGGGTAGGAGAGACCCTGTACTTC. Translating gives CASSAQGVGETLYF. Complete variable domain (other parts from reference TRBV2 and TRBJ2-5): EPEVTQTPSHQVTQMGQEVILRCVPISNHLYFYWYRQILGQKVEFLVSFYNNEISEKSEIFDDQFSVERPDGSNFTLKIRSTKLEDSAMYFCASSAQGVGETLYFGPGTRLLVL.

This clonotype showed up just a few times. The V gene is TRBV25-1, the J gene TRBJ2-5; D remains unclear. With 1 base removed from V and 5 bases from J, the gap between germline ends came to 17 bases. CDR1 and CDR2 (germline): MGHDK, SYGVNS. The CDR3 consists of 16 residues. DNA of the CDR3: TGTGCCAGCAGTGAATCGACTCCCCTGGAATGGGAGACCCAGTACTTC. This encodes CASSESTPLEWETQYF. The full variable domain, its missing parts supplied by reference TRBV25-1 and TRBJ2-5, is EADIYQTPRYLVIGTGKKITLECSQTMGHDKMYWYQQDPGMELHLIHYSYGVNSTEKGDLSSESTVSRIRTEHFPLTLESARPSHTSQYLCASSESTPLEWETQYFGPGTRLLVL.

There are a few counts of this clonotype. The genes are TRBV5-1 and TRBJ2-5; TRBD1 aligns across 10 bases. CDR1 is SGHRS and CDR2 is YFSETQ in the germline V gene. The CDR3 has 15 amino acids. The ends lost 4 bases at V and 5 bases at J; junction bases unmatched: 8. CDR3 nucleotides: TGCGCCAGCAGCCCGAGACAGGGGGCCGGGGAGACCCAGTACTTC. It is translated as CASSPRQGAGETQYF.

The sample holds many counts of this clonotype. The V gene is TRBV20-1, the J gene TRBJ2-1; 9 bases line up with TRBD2. This CDR3 is built from 15 residues. Germline CDR1 is DFQATT and CDR2 is SNEGSKA (reference sequence). V was clipped by 5 bases and J by 6 bases; unmatched bases: 11. Here the CDR3 reads CSAPPAGGPSNEQFF. The CDR3 DNA is TGCAGTGCTCCTCCTGCGGGGGGGCCATCCAATGAGCAGTTCTTC.

This rearrangement joins TRBV27 to TRBJ2-6, with 8 bases aligning to TRBD2. The CDR3 is 19 amino acids. Germline trimming cut 1 base from V and 0 bases from J; bases unmatched to any gene: 8. Germline V gene lookup returns CDR1 MNHEY and CDR2 SMNVEV (reference sequence). Here the CDR3 reads CASSLFSGGRFSGANVLTF. CDR3 DNA: TGTGCCAGCAGTTTATTTTCGGGGGGGCGTTTCTCTGGGGCCAACGTCCTGACTTTC.

This clonotype appeared a few times. The chain joins TRBV4-3 to TRBJ1-2; 9 bases fit TRBD1. This CDR3 spans 16 amino acids. Per germline, CDR1 LGHNA and CDR2 YSLEER. V dropped 4 bases and J dropped 3; count of bases not matched to a gene: 9. The CDR3 coding sequence is TGCGCCAGCAGCCCGGGGACAGGGACGGGTGACTATGGCTACACCTTC. Translation: CASSPGTGTGDYGYTF.

The gene calls are TRBV2 and TRBJ2-7, with D unresolved. In germline, CDR1 is SNHLY, CDR2 FYNNEI. The germline V and J ends were trimmed by 4 bases and 2 bases, with 12 bases remaining between them. The CDR3 consists of 14 residues. The CDR3 sequence: CASSGRLTAYEQYF. The CDR3 DNA sequence: TGTGCCAGCAGTGGTCGGCTTACGGCCTACGAGCAGTACTTC.

Only one count was recorded for this clonotype. This chain connects TRBV30 to TRBJ2-7, with D possibly being TRBD1 (6 bases). V lost 5 bases, J lost 0 bases, and 14 bases lay in between. The length of the CDR3 is 14 residues. Germline V gene sequence: CDR1 GTSNPN, CDR2 SVGIG (reference sequence). This CDR3 is CAWQGTTSSYEQYF. The CDR3 DNA reads TGTGCCTGGCAGGGGACAACAAGCTCCTACGAGCAGTACTTC. The full variable domain, its missing parts supplied by reference TRBV30 and TRBJ2-7, is SQTIHQWPATLVQPVGSPLSLECTVEGTSNPNLYWYRQAAGRGLQLLFYSVGIGQISSEVPQNLSASRPQDRQFILSSKKLLLSDSGFYLCAWQGTTSSYEQYFGPGTRLTVT.

The chain uses TRBV5-1 and TRBJ2-1; D is tentatively TRBD1 or TRBD2 (6 bases each). V lost 5 bases and J lost 2, with 14 bases in between. The germline V gene encodes CDR1 SGHRS and CDR2 YFSETQ. This CDR3 is built from 15 residues. The CDR3 sequence: CASRYRGQTYNEQFF. As DNA, the CDR3 is TGCGCCAGCAGATATCGGGGGCAAACCTACAATGAGCAGTTCTTC.

V and J are TRBV7-2 and TRBJ1-2; a possible D gene is TRBD1 (6 bases). The CDR3 runs to 16 residues. Trimming took off 1 base at V and 10 bases at J, with 22 bases between the two ends. Looked up from germline, CDR1 is SGHTA and CDR2 is FQGNSA. The chain's CDR3 is CASSLGHGTSRRVYTF. CDR3 bases: TGTGCCAGCAGCTTAGGTCATGGGACATCAAGGCGCGTCTACACCTTC. The entire variable domain, with the rest obtained from reference TRBV7-2 and TRBJ1-2, is as follows: GAGVSQSPSNKVTEKGKDVELRCDPISGHTALYWYRQSLGQGLEFLIYFQGNSAPDKSGLPSDRFSAERTGGSVSTLTIQRTQQEDSAVYLCASSLGHGTSRRVYTFGSGTRLTVV.

This sequence joins TRBV4-3 and TRBJ2-7; 11 nucleotides align to TRBD2. In germline, CDR1 is LGHNA, CDR2 YSLEER. V was clipped by 0 bases and J by 3 bases; unmatched bases: 7. This CDR3 is 17 amino acids long. In DNA form, the CDR3 reads TGCGCCAGCAGCCAAGAAGAGGCTAGCGGGGGGCTCTACGAGCAGTACTTC. This sequence encodes CASSQEEASGGLYEQYF.

The chain joins TRBV3-1 to TRBJ2-5, with TRBD2 matching 7 bases. Germline CDR1 is LGHDT and CDR2 is YNNKEL (reference sequence). The length of the CDR3 is 15 residues. J gave up 10 bases and V 1 base, and 12 bases lay outside the gene matches. The CDR3 nucleotides read TGTGCCAGCAGCCAAGGTAGCGGGTTGAATGGAGACCAGTACTTC. It specifies CASSQGSGLNGDQYF.